Sequencing of this TCR beta chain was carried out in a study of control samples from healthy donors and cancer patients. Only in-frame clones appear in the TCRdb table, and some are missing; sequencing was by immunoSEQ multiplex PCR. Here the sample spans approximately 140,000 clones, around 90% being singletons. This CDR3 has 15 amino acids. Germline assignment: CDR1 LGHDT and CDR2 YNNKEL (reference sequence). The V end was cut by 0 bases, the J end by 1 base, with 9 bases between. The chain uses TRBV3-1 (or the pseudogene TRBV3-2) and TRBJ2-5, with D hard to call. The clonotype originates from a man aged 18 to 35 in good health. Sequenced: blood. Here the CDR3 reads CASSQDLQSQETQYF. CDR3 DNA sequence: TGTGCCAGCAGCCAAGATCTACAGAGCCAAGAGACCCAGTACTTC.